The sequence of this TCR beta chain was determined in a study of vaccination effects on CD4 cells after COVID-19. A word on this clone: What it binds is unknown.

This CDR3 has 15 residues. Trimming removed 7 bases from V and 6 bases from J; junction bases left unmatched: 12. Germline V gives CDR1 MNHEY, CDR2 SVGAGI. Antigen-specific CD4+ T cells were first expanded with viral peptide pools by the ViraFEST assay and only then sequenced. Following culture for approximately 11 days, CD4+ T cells were isolated. IL-2 medium was substituted for half the medium on days 3 and 7. Sequencing was performed with immunoSEQ multiplex PCR; in TCRdb, only in-frame clones are kept and a portion is missing. The sample includes tens of thousands of clones, approximately 74% of them seen just once.

Sequenced material: CD4+ T cells from PBMCs cultured with HCoV-229E spike peptides, taken before COVID-19 vaccination. The chain joins TRBV6-5 to TRBJ2-3, with TRBD1 identical over 8 bases. This receptor was identified in a human donor who received a COVID-19 vaccine. This chain's CDR3 is CASKTTGAYGDTQYF. In DNA form, the CDR3 reads TGTGCCAGCAAAACGACAGGGGCTTACGGGGATACGCAGTATTTT.